Following are 11 T cell receptor beta chains from one sample sequenced in a study of OX40 agonist ivuxolimab in advanced cancers. Assay used: immunoSEQ multiplex PCR; TCRdb lists only in-frame clones, some missing. Among 31,000 or so clones listed, roughly 80% were seen once. The specimen was CD4+ or CD8+ T cells sorted from blood, collected in a trial of the OX40 agonist ivuxolimab. The receptors shown here come from an adult with an advanced solid tumor such as melanoma, head and neck, liver or kidney cancer.

The rearrangement links TRBV30 to TRBJ2-5; TRBD1 agrees at 7 bases. The CDR3 has 13 amino acids. Germline V CDR1 and CDR2: GTSNPN, SVGIG (reference sequence). J gave up 4 bases and V 0 bases, and 2 bases lay outside the gene matches. CDR3 in DNA: TGTGCCTGGAGTGTCTGGACAGGAGAGACCCAGTACTTC. Encoded protein: CAWSVWTGETQYF. The whole variable domain, remainder taken from reference TRBV30 and TRBJ2-5, is SQTIHQWPATLVQPVGSPLSLECTVEGTSNPNLYWYRQAAGRGLQLLFYSVGIGQISSEVPQNLSASRPQDRQFILSSKKLLLSDSGFYLCAWSVWTGETQYFGPGTRLLVL.

The V gene is TRBV7-2, the J gene TRBJ2-7; a weak D match, TRBD1 (6 bases). The CDR3 is 14 amino acids. V was clipped by 8 bases and J by 2 bases, with 16 bases between them. Per the germline V gene, CDR1 is SGHTA and CDR2 is FQGNSA. The chain's CDR3 is CASGRPGQAYEQYF. Here the CDR3 DNA reads TGTGCCAGCGGCCGGCCGGGACAAGCCTACGAGCAGTACTTC.

This chain joins TRBV6-5 and TRBJ2-3; D unresolved. This CDR3 has 15 amino acids. CDR1 and CDR2 (germline): MNHEY, SVGAGI. Trimming stripped 0 bases from V and 2 bases from J, with 9 bases between. CDR3 region: CASSYSLEATDTQYF. CDR3 nucleotides: TGTGCCAGCAGTTACTCGCTCGAGGCCACAGATACGCAGTATTTT.

Many counts were recorded for this clone. The chain employs TRBV18 and TRBJ1-1; a possible D gene is TRBD1 (5 bases). There are 14 residues in the CDR3. The germline V gene encodes CDR1 KGHSH and CDR2 LQKENI. V dropped 8 bases and J dropped 0 bases, with 13 bases sitting between them. The CDR3 DNA follows: TGTGCCAGCCATTGGGGCCACCTGAACACTGAAGCTTTCTTT. Translation gives CASHWGHLNTEAFF. Complete variable domain (other parts from reference TRBV18 and TRBJ1-1): NAGVMQNPRHLVRRRGQEARLRCSPMKGHSHVYWYRQLPEEGLKFMVYLQKENIIDESGMPKERFSAEFPKEGPSILRIQQVVRGDSAAYFCASHWGHLNTEAFFGQGTRLTVV.

This chain connects TRBV27 to TRBJ2-1, with TRBD2 identical over 10 bases. Germline assignment: CDR1 MNHEY and CDR2 SMNVEV (reference sequence). V trimming: 2 bases; J trimming: 3 bases; junction bases outside the gene matches: 7. The CDR3 runs to 17 residues. The CDR3 sequence is CASSLTSSGRYYNEQFF. The CDR3 nucleotides are TGTGCCAGCAGTTTAACGTCTAGCGGGAGATACTACAATGAGCAGTTCTTC.

This clone was seen more than once but under ten times. The gene calls are TRBV9 and TRBJ2-5; 9 nucleotides line up with TRBD2. Germline loops: CDR1 SGDLS, CDR2 YYNGEE. Trimming at V came to 4 bases and at J to 5 bases, leaving 15 bases not matched to a gene. The CDR3 loop spans 17 amino acids. The chain's CDR3 is CASSPTAAAGGWETQYF. The DNA of the CDR3 is TGTGCCAGCAGCCCAACAGCGGCAGCGGGGGGTTGGGAGACCCAGTACTTC.

The chain couples TRBV6-5 to TRBJ1-1; D might be TRBD1 (5 bases). V was pared by 8 bases and J by 6 bases, with 10 bases between. CDR1 is MNHEY and CDR2 is SVGAGI in the germline V gene. The CDR3 is 11 amino acids. The CDR3 region has the DNA TGTGCCAGCGGGGGGAGCGCTGAAGCTTTCTTT. It encodes CASGGSAEAFF.

The genes are TRBV7-2 and TRBJ2-5, with 8 bases matching TRBD1. After removal of 2 bases from V and 5 bases from J, the junction contained 7 bases not matched to a gene. Germline V gene lookup returns CDR1 SGHTA and CDR2 FQGNSA. The CDR3 spans 15 residues. The CDR3 DNA reads as TGTGCCAGCAGCTTAATCTCGACAGGGGACGAGACCCAGTACTTC. This encodes CASSLISTGDETQYF.

The chain carries TRBV5-6 and TRBJ1-4, with 7 bases identical to TRBD1. V lost 4 bases, J lost 11 bases, and 5 bases stayed unmatched. The CDR3 runs to 12 residues. Germline CDR1 SGHDT, CDR2 YYEEEE. CDR3 sequence reads: CASSTATGKLFF. The CDR3 bases are TGTGCCAGCAGCACCGCGACAGGGAAACTGTTTTTT.

Here the CDR3 DNA reads TGTGCCAGCAGTTCCACAGTTCACCAAGAGACCCAGTACTTC. Translated, it gives CASSSTVHQETQYF. The J gene is TRBJ2-5, the V gene TRBV28, with D unclear. The CDR3 is 14 residues long. The V gene lost 4 bases and the J gene lost 0 bases, with 9 bases spanning the gap. Germline values: CDR1 MDHEN, CDR2 SYDVKM.

The chain recombines TRBV5-1 with TRBJ2-3; TRBD1 might be the D (6 bases). The CDR3 has 14 residues. The V and J ends lost 0 bases and 6 bases respectively, with 11 bases between them. From germline, CDR1 is SGHRS and CDR2 YFSETQ. This chain's CDR3 is CASSLEQGWDTQYF. The CDR3 DNA reads as TGCGCCAGCAGCTTGGAACAGGGCTGGGATACGCAGTATTTT.